The T cell receptor beta chain under discussion was sequenced for a study of shared clonotypes between healthy human individuals. For the study at large: CD4 naive and CD4 memory each took three plates per donor, while CD8 naive took two and CD8 memory one.

The study ran the assay at deep level. Original processing methods: ImmunoSEQ output held junction-only sequences without quality scores, so filtering differed. Produced via immunoSEQ multiplex PCR; TCRdb's table is partial and in-frame only. The D gene and trimming were derived from the DNA, and the V and J assignments and clone size from that table. The data contain 150,000 to 200,000 clones, around 93% of them singletons. As for this clone: The antigen is not known.

The germline V gene has CDR1 SGHVS and CDR2 FQNEAQ. Trimming cost V 2 bases and J 0 bases, with 11 bases left between them. The CDR3 extends over 15 amino acids. Study-wide results and caveats: Shared clonotypes: roughly 4.7% naive CD4, around 4% naive CD8, over 2% memory CD4, more than 0.3% memory CD8.

This receptor was identified in a woman under 40 in good health. The chain uses TRBV7-8 and TRBJ2-7, with D perhaps matching TRBD2 (6 bases). The source material was naive CD4+ T cells sorted from blood. Subset meaning: CD45RA+ positively selected. CDR3 sequence: CASSLPGESSYEQYF. CDR3 nucleotides: TGTGCCAGCAGCTTACCGGGGGAAAGCTCCTACGAGCAGTACTTC.